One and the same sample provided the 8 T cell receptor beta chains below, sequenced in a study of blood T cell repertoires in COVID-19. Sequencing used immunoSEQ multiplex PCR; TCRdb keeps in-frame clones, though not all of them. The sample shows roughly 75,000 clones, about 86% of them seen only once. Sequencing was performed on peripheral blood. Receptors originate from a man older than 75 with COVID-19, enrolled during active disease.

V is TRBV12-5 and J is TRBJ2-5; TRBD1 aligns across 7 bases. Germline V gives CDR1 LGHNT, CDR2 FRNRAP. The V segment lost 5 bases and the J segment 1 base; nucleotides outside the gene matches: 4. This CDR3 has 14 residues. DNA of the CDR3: TGTGCTAGTGGTATGGGACAGTTCCAAGAGACCCAGTACTTC. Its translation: CASGMGQFQETQYF.

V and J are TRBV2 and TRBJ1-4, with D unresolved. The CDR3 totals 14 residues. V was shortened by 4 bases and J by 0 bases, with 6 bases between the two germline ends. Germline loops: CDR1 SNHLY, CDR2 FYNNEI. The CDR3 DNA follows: TGTGCCAGCAGTGTCGAGGCAACTAATGAAAAACTGTTTTTT. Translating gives CASSVEATNEKLFF.

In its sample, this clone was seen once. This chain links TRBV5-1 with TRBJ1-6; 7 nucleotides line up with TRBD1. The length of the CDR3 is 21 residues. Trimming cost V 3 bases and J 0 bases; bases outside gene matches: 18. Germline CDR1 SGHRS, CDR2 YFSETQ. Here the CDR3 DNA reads TGCGCCAGCAGCTCTGGCCCATCGACAGGGTCGGGAAGCTCCTATAATTCACCCCTCCACTTT. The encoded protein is CASSSGPSTGSGSSYNSPLHF.

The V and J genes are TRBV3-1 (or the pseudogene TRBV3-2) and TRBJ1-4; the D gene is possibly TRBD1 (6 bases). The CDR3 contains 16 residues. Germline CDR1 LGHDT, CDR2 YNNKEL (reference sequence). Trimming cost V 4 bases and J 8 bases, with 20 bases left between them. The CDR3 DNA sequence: TGTGCCAGCAGCCCAGCCGGCAGTGGTAGGGGGGAAAAACTGTTTTTT. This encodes CASSPAGSGRGEKLFF.

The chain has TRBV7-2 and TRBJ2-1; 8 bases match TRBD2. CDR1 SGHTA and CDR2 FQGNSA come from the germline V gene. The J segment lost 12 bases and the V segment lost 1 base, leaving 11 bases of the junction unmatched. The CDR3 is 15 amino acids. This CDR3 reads CASSLVVAGTLGQFF. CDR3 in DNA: TGTGCCAGCAGCTTAGTTGTAGCGGGGACCTTAGGGCAGTTCTTC.

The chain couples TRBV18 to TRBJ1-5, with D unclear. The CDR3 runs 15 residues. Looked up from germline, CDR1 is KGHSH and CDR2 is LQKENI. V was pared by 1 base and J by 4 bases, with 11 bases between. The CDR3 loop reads CASSPQTDQNQPQHF. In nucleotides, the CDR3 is TGTGCCAGCTCACCACAAACAGACCAAAATCAGCCCCAGCATTTT.

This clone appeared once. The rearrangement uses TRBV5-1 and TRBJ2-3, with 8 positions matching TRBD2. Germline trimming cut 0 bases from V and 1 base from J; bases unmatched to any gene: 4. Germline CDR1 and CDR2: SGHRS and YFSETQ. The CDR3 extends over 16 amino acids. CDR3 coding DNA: TGCGCCAGCAGCTTGGCCCCAGCGGGGGGCACAGATACGCAGTATTTT. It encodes CASSLAPAGGTDTQYF.

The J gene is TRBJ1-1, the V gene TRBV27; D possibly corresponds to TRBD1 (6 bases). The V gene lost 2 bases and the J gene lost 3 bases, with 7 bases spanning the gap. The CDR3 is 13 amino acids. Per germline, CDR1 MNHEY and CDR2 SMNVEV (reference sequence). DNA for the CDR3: TGTGCCAGCAGTTTAAGGGGGTACACTGAAGCTTTCTTT. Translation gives CASSLRGYTEAFF.